Listed below are T cell receptor beta chains from one sample, sequenced in a study of cytomegalovirus exposure and HLA in healthy donors. Only in-frame clones appear in the TCRdb table, and some are missing; sequencing was by immunoSEQ multiplex PCR. The table has 80,000 to 90,000 clones, approximately 80% seen once. The sample comprised PBMCs. The source is a man aged 25-45 years in good health and CMV-seronegative. CDR3s include the opening cysteine and the closing phenylalanine or tryptophan. D genes are given only for firm matches. The size of a clone is reported for some rows only, either as once, few or many, or as a class for expanded clones.

TRBJ1-1	-	-	TRBV5-1	CASSLTGRQDTEAFF	TGCGCCAGCAGCCTAACAGGGAGACAGGACACTGAAGCTTTCTTT
TRBJ1-4	-	-	TRBV6-5	CASSSPQGPHEKLFF	TGTGCCAGCAGTTCACCGCAGGGCCCCCATGAAAAACTGTTTTTT
TRBJ1-2	TRBD1	-	TRBV6-5	CASRGQGEGYTF	TGTGCCAGCAGAGGACAGGGCGAAGGCTACACCTTC
TRBJ2-7	TRBD2	-	TRBV5-1	CASSLATSGGLYEQYF	TGCGCCAGCAGCTTGGCGACTAGCGGGGGCCTATACGAGCAGTACTTC
TRBJ1-4	TRBD1	-	TRBV5-1	CASSLGTGGLGTNEKLFF	TGCGCCAGCAGCTTGGGGACAGGGGGCCTCGGGACTAATGAAAAACTGTTTTTT
TRBJ2-5	-	-	TRBV28	CASSSTEQYQETQYF	TGTGCCAGCAGCTCGACAGAGCAGTACCAAGAGACCCAGTACTTC
TRBJ2-2	-	once	TRBV9	CASSVLWGGGAAGELFF	TGTGCCAGCAGCGTCCTCTGGGGAGGAGGTGCGGCCGGGGAGCTGTTTTTT
TRBJ1-2	TRBD1	-	TRBV9	CASRGDRGHGYTF	TGTGCCAGCAGGGGGGACAGGGGACATGGCTACACCTTC
TRBJ1-5	TRBD1	-	TRBV7-9	CASNTGGDQPQHF	TGTGCCAGCAACACAGGGGGAGATCAGCCCCAGCATTTT
TRBJ2-2	TRBD1	-	TRBV10-3	CAISAQTGTGVENTGELFF	TGTGCCATCAGTGCACAAACCGGGACAGGGGTCGAGAACACCGGGGAGCTGTTTTTT
TRBJ1-6	-	-	TRBV5-1	CASSLGRVGLNSPLHF	TGCGCCAGCAGCTTGGGCAGGGTTGGTCTTAACTCACCCCTCCACTTT
TRBJ1-6	TRBD1	few	TRBV18	CASSPSGTADSPLHF	TGTGCCAGCTCACCCAGTGGGACAGCAGATTCACCCCTCCACTTT
TRBJ1-2	TRBD1	-	TRBV28	CASTQGDSNYGYTF	TGTGCCAGCACCCAGGGGGACTCAAACTATGGCTACACCTTC
TRBJ2-5	-	-	TRBV5-1	CASSSIGGQETQYF	TGCGCCAGCAGCTCGATTGGCGGACAAGAGACCCAGTACTTC
TRBJ2-7	TRBD1	-	TRBV14	CASSQDFWDRDYEQYF	TGTGCCAGCAGCCAAGACTTTTGGGACAGGGATTACGAGCAGTACTTC
TRBJ1-1	TRBD1	-	TRBV6-5	CASSPPDRGRTEAFF	TGTGCCAGCAGCCCACCTGACAGGGGTCGGACTGAAGCTTTCTTT
TRBJ1-5	-	-	TRBV5-1	CASSPAGDQPQHF	TGCGCCAGCAGCCCGGCGGGGGATCAGCCCCAGCATTTT
TRBJ2-5	-	-	TRBV5-6	CASSLVRGFEPRETQYF	TGTGCCAGCAGCTTGGTCCGAGGGTTCGAACCTCGGGAGACCCAGTACTTC
TRBJ2-2	-	-	TRBV7-3	CASSLIGGTGELFF	TGTGCCAGCAGCTTGATTGGCGGGACCGGGGAGCTGTTTTTT
TRBJ1-2	TRBD1	-	TRBV14	CASSQGQGAMLYGYTF	TGTGCCAGCAGCCAAGGGCAGGGGGCGATGTTATATGGCTACACCTTC
TRBJ1-1	-	-	TRBV5-6	CASSSSDGGWTEAFF	TGTGCCAGCAGCTCGTCAGACGGGGGGTGGACTGAAGCTTTCTTT
TRBJ2-1	TRBD2	-	TRBV29-1	CSVEGASGGKGTYNEQFF	TGCAGCGTTGAAGGGGCTAGCGGGGGAAAAGGGACCTACAATGAGCAGTTCTTC
TRBJ2-7	-	few	TRBV28	CASAEKEGLYEQYF	TGTGCCAGCGCCGAGAAGGAGGGTCTCTACGAGCAGTACTTC
TRBJ1-4	-	-	TRBV19	CASSGTSGEKLFF	TGTGCCAGTAGCGGGACATCGGGGGAAAAACTGTTTTTT
TRBJ1-5	-	few	TRBV19	CASKSDSIRNQPQHF	TGTGCCAGTAAGTCGGACTCTATTAGGAACCAGCCCCAGCATTTT
TRBJ1-5	TRBD1	once	TRBV5-1	CASSLADRVYSNQPQHF	TGCGCCAGCAGCTTGGCCGACAGGGTTTATAGCAATCAGCCCCAGCATTTT
TRBJ2-5	-	-	TRBV5-1	CASSLGCGGGEETQYF	TGCGCCAGCAGCTTGGGCTGCGGAGGGGGGGAAGAGACCCAGTACTTC
TRBJ1-1	-	-	TRBV6-5	CASSFRTSLNTEAFF	TGTGCCAGCAGTTTTCGGACAAGTTTAAACACTGAAGCTTTCTTT
TRBJ2-7	-	-	TRBV7-8	CASSPRQVKALEQYF	TGTGCCAGCAGTCCACGACAGGTAAAAGCTCTCGAGCAGTACTTC
TRBJ1-4	-	-	TRBV7-2	CASSNRGGGTADEKLFF	TGTGCCAGCAGCAATCGGGGGGGCGGGACTGCCGATGAAAAACTGTTTTTT
TRBJ1-1	TRBD1	-	TRBV16	CASSHLPPGQVNTEAFF	TGTGCCAGCAGCCATCTCCCACCGGGACAGGTGAACACTGAAGCTTTCTTT
TRBJ1-5	TRBD1	once	TRBV6-1	CASSEGIDRADQPQHF	TGTGCCAGCAGTGAAGGAATCGACAGGGCAGATCAGCCCCAGCATTTT
TRBJ2-3	-	-	TRBV13	CASSQGNADTQYF	TGTGCCAGCAGCCAGGGGAATGCAGATACGCAGTATTTT
TRBJ1-5	-	-	TRBV12-5	CASGLSVGADQPQHF	TGTGCTAGTGGTTTGTCGGTAGGGGCGGATCAGCCCCAGCATTTT
TRBJ1-1	TRBD1	-	TRBV11-2	CASSLGPGQGNTEAFF	TGTGCCAGCAGCCTCGGACCGGGACAGGGGAACACTGAAGCTTTCTTT
TRBJ1-1	-	-	TRBV4-1	CASSQMTVNTEAFF	TGCGCCAGCAGCCAGATGACAGTGAACACTGAAGCTTTCTTT
TRBJ2-2	-	-	TRBV5-1	CASRGTTNTGELFF	TGCGCCAGCAGAGGGACAACGAACACCGGGGAGCTGTTTTTT
TRBJ1-1	-	once	TRBV10-2	CASNGRAHTEAFF	TGCGCCAGCAACGGGAGGGCGCACACTGAAGCTTTCTTT
TRBJ2-3	-	-	TRBV5-1	CASSLGGGTDTQYF	TGCGCCAGCAGCTTGGGGGGGGGCACAGATACGCAGTATTTT
TRBJ2-7	TRBD1	few	TRBV6-1	CASSVLSGTGLEQYF	TGTGCCAGCAGTGTCCTCTCCGGGACAGGCCTCGAGCAGTACTTC